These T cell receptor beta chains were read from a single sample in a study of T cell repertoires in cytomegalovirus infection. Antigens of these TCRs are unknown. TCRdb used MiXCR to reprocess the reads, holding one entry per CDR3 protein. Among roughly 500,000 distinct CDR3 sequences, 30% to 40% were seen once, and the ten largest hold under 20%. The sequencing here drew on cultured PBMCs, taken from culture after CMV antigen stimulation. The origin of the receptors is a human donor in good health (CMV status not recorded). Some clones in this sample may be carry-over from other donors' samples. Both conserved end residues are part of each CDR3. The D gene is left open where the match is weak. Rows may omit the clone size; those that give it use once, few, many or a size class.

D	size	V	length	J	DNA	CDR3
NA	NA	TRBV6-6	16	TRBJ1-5	TGTGCCAGCAGTTACTCAATTCGGGACAGCAATCAGCCCCAGCATTTT	CASSYSIRDSNQPQHF
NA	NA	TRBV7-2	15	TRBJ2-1	TGTGCCAGCAGCAACGTTCGCCCCAGGGGCAATGAGCAGTTCTTC	CASSNVRPRGNEQFF
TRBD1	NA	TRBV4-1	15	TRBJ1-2	TGCGCCAGCAGCCAAACACAGGGGTTTTTGGGCGGCTACACCTTC	CASSQTQGFLGGYTF
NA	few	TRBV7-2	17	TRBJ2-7	TGTGCCAGCACCCTAGCTTCCTCCTCCCGGGGTCACTACGAGCAGTACTTC	CASTLASSSRGHYEQYF
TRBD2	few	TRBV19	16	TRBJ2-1	TGTGCCAGTAGTGGCCAACTAGCGGGATCCTACAATGAGCAGTTCTTC	CASSGQLAGSYNEQFF
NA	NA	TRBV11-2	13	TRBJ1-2	TGTGCCAGCAGCTTAGACGCAGGAGGGGGCTACACCTTC	CASSLDAGGGYTF
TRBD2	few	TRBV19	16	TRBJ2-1	TGTGCCAGTAGTATGCCTAGCGGGAGGGCCTATAATGAGCAGTTCTTC	CASSMPSGRAYNEQFF
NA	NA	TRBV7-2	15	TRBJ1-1	TGTGCCAGCAGCAAGGAACAGGGCGATATCACTGAAGCTTTCTTT	CASSKEQGDITEAFF
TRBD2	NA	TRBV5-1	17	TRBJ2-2	TGCGCCAGCAGCTCGGGACTAGCGCTTGAGGGCACCGGGGAGCTGTTTTTT	CASSSGLALEGTGELFF
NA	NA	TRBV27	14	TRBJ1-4	TGTGCCAGCAGTAGTGGACAGCTTAATGAAAAACTGTTTTTT	CASSSGQLNEKLFF
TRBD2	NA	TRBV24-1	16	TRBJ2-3	TGTGCCACCAGCCTTAGTAGCGGGACTTCGGGGGATACGCAGTATTTT	CATSLSSGTSGDTQYF
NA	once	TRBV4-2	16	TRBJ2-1	TGTGCCAGCAGCCAAGAAGTCCCAAGCTCCTACAATGAGCAGTTCTTC	CASSQEVPSSYNEQFF
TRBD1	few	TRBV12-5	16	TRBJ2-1	TGTGCTAGTGGTTTGGCAACAGGGGGCTCCTACAATGAGCAGTTCTTC	CASGLATGGSYNEQFF
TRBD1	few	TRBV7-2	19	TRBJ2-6	TGTGCCAGCAGCGGCCCCCCGGGACAGGGGGCGTTTGGGGCCAACGTCCTGACTTTC	CASSGPPGQGAFGANVLTF
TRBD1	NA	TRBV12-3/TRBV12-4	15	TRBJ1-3	TGTGCCAGCAGTGGACAGGGGAGCTCTGGAAACACCATATATTTT	CASSGQGSSGNTIYF
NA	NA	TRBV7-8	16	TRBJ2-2	TGTGCCAGCAGCTTAGCGTGGGGTCCGAACACCGGGGAGCTGTTTTTT	CASSLAWGPNTGELFF
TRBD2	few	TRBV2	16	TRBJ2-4	TGTGCCAGCAGTCAAGCGGGGGGGCAAGCCAAAAACATTCAGTACTTC	CASSQAGGQAKNIQYF
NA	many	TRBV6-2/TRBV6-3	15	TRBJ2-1	TGTGCCAGCAGGCCCTCTGGGGTCTCCTACAATGAGCAGTTCTTC	CASRPSGVSYNEQFF
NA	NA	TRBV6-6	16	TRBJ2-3	TGTGCCAGCAGTTTCACACCGGGACCACCCACAGATACGCAGTATTTT	CASSFTPGPPTDTQYF
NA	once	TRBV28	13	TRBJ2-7	TGTGCCAGTACGCGGGACGCCTCCTACGAGCAGTACTTC	CASTRDASYEQYF
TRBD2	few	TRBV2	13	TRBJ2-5	TGTGCCAGCAATCGACTAGCGGGAGAGACCCAGTACTTC	CASNRLAGETQYF
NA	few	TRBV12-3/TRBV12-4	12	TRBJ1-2	TGTGCCAGCAGTTTCTCTACGGGGAGCTACACCTTC	CASSFSTGSYTF
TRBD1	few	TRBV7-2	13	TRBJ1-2	TGTGCCAGCAGCTTCCGGGACAGGGCTGGCTACACCTTC	CASSFRDRAGYTF
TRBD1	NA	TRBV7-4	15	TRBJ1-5	TGTGCCAGCAGCTCCGGACAGGCGAGAGATCAGCCCCAGCATTTT	CASSSGQARDQPQHF
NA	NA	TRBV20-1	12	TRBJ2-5	TGCAGTGCTAGAGATGCGGCTTATACCCAGTACTTC	CSARDAAYTQYF
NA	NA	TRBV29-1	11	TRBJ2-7	TGCAGCGTTGGCGGGGTGGGGGAGCAGTACTTC	CSVGGVGEQYF
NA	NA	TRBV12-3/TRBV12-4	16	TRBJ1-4	TGTGCCAGCAGTTTACAGGGGATGGCGACTAATGAAAAACTGTTTTTT	CASSLQGMATNEKLFF
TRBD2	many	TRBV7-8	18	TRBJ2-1	TGTGCCAGCAGCTTAGGGACTAGCGGGAGGGCCCCCTACAATGAGCAGTTCTTC	CASSLGTSGRAPYNEQFF
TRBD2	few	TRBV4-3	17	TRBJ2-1	TGCGCCAGCAGCCAAGTAAGCGGACTAGCGGGAGTAGGTGAGCAGTTCTTC	CASSQVSGLAGVGEQFF
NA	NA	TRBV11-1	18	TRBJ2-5	TGTGCCAGCAGCTTATGGCCGGGAGTCCGTAAAACGCAAGAGACCCAGTACTTC	CASSLWPGVRKTQETQYF
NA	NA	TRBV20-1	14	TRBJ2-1	TGCAGTGCTACCGGGACCGGAACGGCTAATGAGCAGTTCTTC	CSATGTGTANEQFF
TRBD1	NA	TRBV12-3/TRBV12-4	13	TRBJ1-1	TGTGCCAGCAGTTTGACCAGGGGGTTGGAAGCTTTCTTT	CASSLTRGLEAFF
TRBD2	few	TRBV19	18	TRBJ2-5	TGTGCCAGTAGTATAGGTTCCCGAGCGGGGGGGATCCGGGAGACCCAGTACTTC	CASSIGSRAGGIRETQYF
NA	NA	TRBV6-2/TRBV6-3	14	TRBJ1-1	TGTGCCAGCAGCTCCCCGGGAGGGATTCTTGAAGCTTTCTTT	CASSSPGGILEAFF
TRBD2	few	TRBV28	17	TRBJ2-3	TGTGCCAGCACCAATAAAAGACTAGCGGGGAACACAGATACGCAGTATTTT	CASTNKRLAGNTDTQYF
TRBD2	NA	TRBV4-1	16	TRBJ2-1	TGCGCCAGCAGCCAAGATTGGGGACTAGCGGACAATGAGCAGTTCTTC	CASSQDWGLADNEQFF
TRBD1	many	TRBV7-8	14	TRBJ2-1	TGTGCCAGCAGCCCCCGGGACAGGCTTGGGGAGCAGTTCTTC	CASSPRDRLGEQFF
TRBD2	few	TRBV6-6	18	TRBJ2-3	TGTGCCAGCAGTTACCCGAGACTAGCGGGAGAAGTTACAGATACGCAGTATTTT	CASSYPRLAGEVTDTQYF
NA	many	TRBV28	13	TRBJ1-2	TGTGCCAGCAGTCTCCCCGGCCAGGGCGGCTACACCTTC	CASSLPGQGGYTF
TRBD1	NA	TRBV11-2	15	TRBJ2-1	TGTGCCAGCAGCCTGGGACAGGGAATTCACAATGAGCAGTTCTTC	CASSLGQGIHNEQFF
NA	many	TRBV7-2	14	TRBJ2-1	TGTGCCAGCAGCTCCTACGACTGGGGCAATGAGCAGTTCTTC	CASSSYDWGNEQFF
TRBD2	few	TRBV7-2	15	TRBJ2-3	TGTGCCAGCAGCCAGGCCCTAGCGGGAACAGATACGCAGTATTTT	CASSQALAGTDTQYF
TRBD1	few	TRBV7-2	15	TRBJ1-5	TGTGCCAGCAGCGTGACAGGGAGGAGCAATCAGCCCCAGCATTTT	CASSVTGRSNQPQHF
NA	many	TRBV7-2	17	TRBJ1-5	TGTGCCAGCAGCTTAGACGCAGGGTCTAACAGCAATCAGCCCCAGCATTTT	CASSLDAGSNSNQPQHF